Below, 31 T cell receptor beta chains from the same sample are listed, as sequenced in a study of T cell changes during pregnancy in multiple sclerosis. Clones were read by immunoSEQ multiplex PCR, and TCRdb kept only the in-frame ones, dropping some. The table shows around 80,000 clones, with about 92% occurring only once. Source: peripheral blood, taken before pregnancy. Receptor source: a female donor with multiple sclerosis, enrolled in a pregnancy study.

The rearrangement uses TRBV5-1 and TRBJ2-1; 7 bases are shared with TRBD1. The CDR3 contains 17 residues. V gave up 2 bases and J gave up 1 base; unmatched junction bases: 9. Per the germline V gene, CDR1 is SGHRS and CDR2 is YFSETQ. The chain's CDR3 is CASSFGGTGVSYNEQFF. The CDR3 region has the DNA TGCGCCAGCAGCTTTGGGGGAACAGGGGTTTCCTACAATGAGCAGTTCTTC.

The CDR3 DNA reads as TGCAGTGCCAGGACTAGCAATGAGCAGTTCTTC. Its translation: CSARTSNEQFF. The rearrangement joins TRBV20-1 to TRBJ2-1; 7 bases are shared with TRBD2. With 6 bases clipped from V and 6 bases from J, the junction kept 2 bases outside the gene matches. Germline lookup yields CDR1 DFQATT and CDR2 SNEGSKA (reference sequence). The CDR3 is 11 amino acids.

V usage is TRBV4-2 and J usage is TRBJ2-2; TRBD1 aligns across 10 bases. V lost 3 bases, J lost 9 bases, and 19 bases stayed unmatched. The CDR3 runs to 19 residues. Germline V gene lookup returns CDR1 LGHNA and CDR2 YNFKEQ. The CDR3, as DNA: TGTGCCAGCAGCCACGCCGGGACAGGGGTAGCGGGACTAGGCAGGGAGCTGTTTTTT. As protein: CASSHAGTGVAGLGRELFF.

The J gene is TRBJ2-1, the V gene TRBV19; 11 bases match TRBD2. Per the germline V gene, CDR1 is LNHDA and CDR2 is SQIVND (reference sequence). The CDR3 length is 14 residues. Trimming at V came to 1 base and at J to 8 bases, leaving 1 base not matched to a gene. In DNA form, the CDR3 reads TGTGCCAGTAGTATAGGACTAGCGGGATATGAGCAGTTCTTC. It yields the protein CASSIGLAGYEQFF.

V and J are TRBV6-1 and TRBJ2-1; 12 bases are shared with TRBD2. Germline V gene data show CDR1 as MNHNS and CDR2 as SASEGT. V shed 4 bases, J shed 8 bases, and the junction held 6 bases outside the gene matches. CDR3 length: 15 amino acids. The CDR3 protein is CASSGRTSGTYEQFF. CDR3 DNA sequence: TGTGCCAGCAGTGGCCGGACTAGCGGGACTTATGAGCAGTTCTTC.

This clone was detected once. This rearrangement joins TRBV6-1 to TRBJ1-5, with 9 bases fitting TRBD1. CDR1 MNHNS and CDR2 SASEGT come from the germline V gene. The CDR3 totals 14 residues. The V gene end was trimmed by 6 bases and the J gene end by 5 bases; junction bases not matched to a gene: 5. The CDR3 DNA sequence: TGTGCCAGCAGACAGGGGGCGCGGGATCAGCCCCAGCATTTT. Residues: CASRQGARDQPQHF.

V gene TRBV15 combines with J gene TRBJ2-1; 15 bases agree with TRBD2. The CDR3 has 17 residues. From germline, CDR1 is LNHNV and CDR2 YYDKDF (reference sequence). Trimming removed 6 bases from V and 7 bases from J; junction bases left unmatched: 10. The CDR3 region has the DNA TGTGCCACCAGACCCTTTACCGGGACTAGCGGGGGGAATGAGCAGTTCTTC. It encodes CATRPFTGTSGGNEQFF.

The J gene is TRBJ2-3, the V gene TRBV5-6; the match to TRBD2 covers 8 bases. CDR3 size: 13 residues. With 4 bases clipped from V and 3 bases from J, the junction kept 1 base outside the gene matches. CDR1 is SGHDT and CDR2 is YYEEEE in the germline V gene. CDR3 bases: TGTGCCAGCAGCCGGGGGGGGACAGATACGCAGTATTTT. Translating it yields CASSRGGTDTQYF.

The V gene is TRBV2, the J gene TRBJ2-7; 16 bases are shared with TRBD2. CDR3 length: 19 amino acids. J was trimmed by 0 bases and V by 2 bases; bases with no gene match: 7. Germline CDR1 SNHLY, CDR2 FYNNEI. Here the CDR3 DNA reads TGTGCCAGCAGTGAAATGGGACTAGCGGGAGGGCCTAGCTCCTACGAGCAGTACTTC. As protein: CASSEMGLAGGPSSYEQYF.

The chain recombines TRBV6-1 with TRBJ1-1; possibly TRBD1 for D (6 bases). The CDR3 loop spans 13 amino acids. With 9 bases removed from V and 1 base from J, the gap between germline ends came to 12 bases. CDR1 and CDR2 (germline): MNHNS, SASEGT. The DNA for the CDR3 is TGTGCCAGTGGGGGCCGGGCGAACACTGAAGCTTTCTTT. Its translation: CASGGRANTEAFF.

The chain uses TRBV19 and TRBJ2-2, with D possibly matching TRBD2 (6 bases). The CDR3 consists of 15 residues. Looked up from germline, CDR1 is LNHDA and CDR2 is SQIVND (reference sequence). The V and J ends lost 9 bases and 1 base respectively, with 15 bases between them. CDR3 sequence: CASRGLAGNTGELFF. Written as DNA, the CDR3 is TGTGCCAGCCGGGGGTTGGCGGGGAACACCGGGGAGCTGTTTTTT. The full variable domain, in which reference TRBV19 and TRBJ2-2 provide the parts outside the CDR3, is DGGITQSPKYLFRKEGQNVTLSCEQNLNHDAMYWYRQDPGQGLRLIYYSQIVNDFQKGDIAEGYSVSREKKESFPLTVTSAQKNPTAFYLCASRGLAGNTGELFFGEGSRLTVL.

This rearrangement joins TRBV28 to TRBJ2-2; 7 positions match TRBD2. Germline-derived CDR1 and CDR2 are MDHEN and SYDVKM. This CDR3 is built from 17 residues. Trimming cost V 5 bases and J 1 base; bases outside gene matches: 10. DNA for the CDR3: TGTGCCAGCAGTCCCGCGGGGTGGGAGGGGAACACCGGGGAGCTGTTTTTT. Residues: CASSPAGWEGNTGELFF. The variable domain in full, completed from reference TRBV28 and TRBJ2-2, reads DVKVTQSSRYLVKRTGEKVFLECVQDMDHENMFWYRQDPGLGLRLIYFSYDVKMKEKGDIPEGYSVSREKKERFSLILESASTNQTSMYLCASSPAGWEGNTGELFFGEGSRLTVL.

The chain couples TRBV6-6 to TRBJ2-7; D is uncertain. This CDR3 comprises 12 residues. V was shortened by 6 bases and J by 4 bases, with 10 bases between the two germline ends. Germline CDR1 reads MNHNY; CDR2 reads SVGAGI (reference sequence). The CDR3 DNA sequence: TGTGCCAGCAGCGATACACCGTACGAGCAGTACTTC. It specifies CASSDTPYEQYF.

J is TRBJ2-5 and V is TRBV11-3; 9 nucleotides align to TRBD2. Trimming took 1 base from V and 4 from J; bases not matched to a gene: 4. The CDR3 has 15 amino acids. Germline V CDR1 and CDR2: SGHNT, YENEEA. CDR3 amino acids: CASSLGGSGRETQYF. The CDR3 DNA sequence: TGTGCCAGCAGCTTAGGAGGTAGCGGGAGAGAGACCCAGTACTTC.

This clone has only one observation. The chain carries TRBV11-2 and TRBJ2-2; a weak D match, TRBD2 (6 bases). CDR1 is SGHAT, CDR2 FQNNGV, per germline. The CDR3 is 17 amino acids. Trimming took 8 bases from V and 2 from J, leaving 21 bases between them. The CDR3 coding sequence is TGTGCCAGCGGCCAAATAGCGGAGCGGACAAACACCGGGGAGCTGTTTTTT. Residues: CASGQIAERTNTGELFF. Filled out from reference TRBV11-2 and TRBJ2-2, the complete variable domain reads EAGVAQSPRYKIIEKRQSVAFWCNPISGHATLYWYQQILGQGPKLLIQFQNNGVVDDSQLPKDRFSAERLKGVDSTLKIQPAKLEDSAVYLCASGQIAERTNTGELFFGEGSRLTVL.

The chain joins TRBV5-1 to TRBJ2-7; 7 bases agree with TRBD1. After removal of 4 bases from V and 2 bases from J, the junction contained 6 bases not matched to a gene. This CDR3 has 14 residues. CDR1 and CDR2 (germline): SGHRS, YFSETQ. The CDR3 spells CASSQAGQAYEQYF. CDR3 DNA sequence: TGCGCCAGCAGCCAAGCCGGACAGGCCTACGAGCAGTACTTC.

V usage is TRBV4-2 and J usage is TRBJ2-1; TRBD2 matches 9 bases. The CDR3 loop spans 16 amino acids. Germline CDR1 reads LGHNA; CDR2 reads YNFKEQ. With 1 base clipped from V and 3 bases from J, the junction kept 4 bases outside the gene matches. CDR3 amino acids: CASSQVSAGGYNEQFF. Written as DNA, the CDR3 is TGTGCCAGCAGCCAAGTCTCAGCGGGAGGCTACAATGAGCAGTTCTTC.

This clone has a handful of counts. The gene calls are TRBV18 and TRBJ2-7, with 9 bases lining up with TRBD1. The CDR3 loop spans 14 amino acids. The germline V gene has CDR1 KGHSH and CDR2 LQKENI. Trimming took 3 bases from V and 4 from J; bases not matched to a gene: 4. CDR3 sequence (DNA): TGTGCCAGCTCACCCCCGGGACAGGGATACGAGCAGTACTTC. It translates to CASSPPGQGYEQYF.

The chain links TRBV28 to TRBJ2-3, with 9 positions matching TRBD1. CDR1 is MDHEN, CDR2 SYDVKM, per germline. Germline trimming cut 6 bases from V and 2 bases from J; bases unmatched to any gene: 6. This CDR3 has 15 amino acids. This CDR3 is CASRIQGAPTDTQYF. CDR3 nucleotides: TGTGCCAGCAGAATACAGGGGGCCCCCACAGATACGCAGTATTTT.

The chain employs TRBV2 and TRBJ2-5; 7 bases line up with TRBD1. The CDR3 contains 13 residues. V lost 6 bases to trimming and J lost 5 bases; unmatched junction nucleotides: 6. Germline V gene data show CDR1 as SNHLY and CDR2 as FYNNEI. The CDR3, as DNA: TGTGCCAGCAGAGAGATACAGGGGGAGACCCAGTACTTC. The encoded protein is CASREIQGETQYF.

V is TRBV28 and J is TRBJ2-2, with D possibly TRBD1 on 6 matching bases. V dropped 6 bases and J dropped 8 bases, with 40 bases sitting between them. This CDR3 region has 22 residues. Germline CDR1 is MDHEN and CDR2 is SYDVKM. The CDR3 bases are TGTGCCAGCAGCCAAGCCAGACTTACAGGGTTCGACGCCGGCCTAAGACCGGGGGAGCTGTTTTTT. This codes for CASSQARLTGFDAGLRPGELFF.

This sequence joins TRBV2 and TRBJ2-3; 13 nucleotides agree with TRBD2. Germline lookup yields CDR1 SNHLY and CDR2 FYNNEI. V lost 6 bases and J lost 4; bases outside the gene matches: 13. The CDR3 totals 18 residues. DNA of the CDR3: TGTGCCAGCAGCGGGACTAGCGGGATGTTGGCGACACCAGATACGCAGTATTTT. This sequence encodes CASSGTSGMLATPDTQYF.

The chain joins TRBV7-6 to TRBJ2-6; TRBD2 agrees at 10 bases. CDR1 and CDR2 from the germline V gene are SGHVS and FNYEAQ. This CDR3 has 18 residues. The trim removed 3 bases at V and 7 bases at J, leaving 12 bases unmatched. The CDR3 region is CASSFGLAARLGANVLTF. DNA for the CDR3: TGTGCCAGCAGCTTCGGACTAGCGGCCCGGCTGGGCGCCAACGTCCTGACTTTC.

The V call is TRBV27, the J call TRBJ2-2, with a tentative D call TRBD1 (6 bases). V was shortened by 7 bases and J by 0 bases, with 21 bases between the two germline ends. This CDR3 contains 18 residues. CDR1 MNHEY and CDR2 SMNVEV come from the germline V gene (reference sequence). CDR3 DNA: TGTGCCAGCACAAACCCGCAGGGGTTCCACGCGAACACCGGGGAGCTGTTTTTT. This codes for CASTNPQGFHANTGELFF.

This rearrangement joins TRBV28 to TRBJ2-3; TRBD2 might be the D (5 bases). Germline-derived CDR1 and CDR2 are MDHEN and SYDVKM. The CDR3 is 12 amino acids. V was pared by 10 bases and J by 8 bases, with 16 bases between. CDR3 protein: CATGTGVLTQYF. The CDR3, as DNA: TGTGCCACCGGAACCGGGGTCCTTACGCAGTATTTT.

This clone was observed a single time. CDR3 region: CASTGHWRNTIYF. The DNA for the CDR3 is TGTGCCAGCACGGGACATTGGAGAAACACCATATATTTT. This chain uses TRBV11-1 with TRBJ1-3; weak D call: TRBD1 (6 bases). CDR1 is SGHAT and CDR2 is FQDESV in the germline V gene (reference sequence). The V end lost 7 bases, the J end lost 5 bases, and 12 bases lay between the germline ends. The CDR3 is 13 amino acids.

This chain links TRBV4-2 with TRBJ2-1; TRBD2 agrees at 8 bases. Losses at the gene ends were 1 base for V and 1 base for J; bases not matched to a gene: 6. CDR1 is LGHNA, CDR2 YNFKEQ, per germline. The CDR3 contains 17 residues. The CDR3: CASSQGDLAGSYNEQFF. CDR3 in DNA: TGTGCCAGCAGCCAAGGCGATTTAGCGGGATCCTACAATGAGCAGTTCTTC.

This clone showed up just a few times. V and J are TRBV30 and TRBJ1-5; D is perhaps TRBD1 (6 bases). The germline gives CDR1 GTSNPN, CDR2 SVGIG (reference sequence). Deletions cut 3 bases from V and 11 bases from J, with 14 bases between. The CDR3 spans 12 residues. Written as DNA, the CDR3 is TGTGCCTGGAGCCCGGGACACCAGGCCCAGCATTTT. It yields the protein CAWSPGHQAQHF.

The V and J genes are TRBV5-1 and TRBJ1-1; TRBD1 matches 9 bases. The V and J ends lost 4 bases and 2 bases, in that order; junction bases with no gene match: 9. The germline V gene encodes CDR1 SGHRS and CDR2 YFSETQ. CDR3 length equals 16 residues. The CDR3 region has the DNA TGCGCCAGCAGCGGACCTCTGGGACAGGGAAACACTGAAGCTTTCTTT. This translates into CASSGPLGQGNTEAFF.

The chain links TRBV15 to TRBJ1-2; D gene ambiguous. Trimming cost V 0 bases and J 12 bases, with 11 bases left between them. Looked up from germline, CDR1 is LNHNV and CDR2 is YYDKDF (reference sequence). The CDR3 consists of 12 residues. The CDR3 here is CATSRDGEENTF. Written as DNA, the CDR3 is TGTGCCACCAGCAGAGATGGCGAGGAGAACACCTTC.

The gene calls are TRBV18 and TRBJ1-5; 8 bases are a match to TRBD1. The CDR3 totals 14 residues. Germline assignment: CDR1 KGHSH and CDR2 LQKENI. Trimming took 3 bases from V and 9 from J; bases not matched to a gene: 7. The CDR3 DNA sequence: TGTGCCAGCTCACCCGGACAGGGTCTATGGCCCCAGCATTTT. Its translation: CASSPGQGLWPQHF.